A selection of T cell receptor beta chains follows, all from one sample in a study of glioma-infiltrating T cells after dendritic cell vaccination. Using immunoSEQ multiplex PCR, the repertoire was profiled, and TCRdb retains in-frame clones only, with some absent. This table has around 72,000 clones, roughly 79% appearing once. The material was blood, obtained before dendritic cell vaccination. Every receptor here comes from a human donor with glioblastoma. The conserved cysteine and the conserved F or W are not part of the CDR3 here. Fields, in order: V gene, J gene, CDR3 protein.

TRBV6-1	TRBJ1-5	ASRKGGNQPQH
TRBV5-1	TRBJ1-6	ASSLAPDNSPLH
TRBV6-1	TRBJ2-1	ASNWQGADNEQF
TRBV30	TRBJ2-7	AWSVGHLYEQY
TRBV30	TRBJ2-1	AWNPRRDRGNNEQF
TRBV7-9	TRBJ1-2	ASSLAVGRDRG
TRBV6-1	TRBJ2-7	ASSVLRTNEQY
TRBV6-1	TRBJ1-1	ASSDRTGPNTEAF
TRBV7-8	TRBJ2-7	ASSSTQGGPFEQY
TRBV5-1	TRBJ1-1	ASSYNGLNTEAF
TRBV6-6	TRBJ1-2	ASSRDRDGYT
TRBV30	TRBJ2-3	AWSKSSSTDTQY
TRBV11-1	TRBJ2-1	ASSKQGYEQF
TRBV2	TRBJ2-2	ASRDTGNTGELF
TRBV7-2	TRBJ2-3	ASSPRDTQY
TRBV15	TRBJ2-7	ATSESGYEQY
TRBV15	TRBJ2-3	ATSRDSTDTQY
TRBV4-1	TRBJ1-2	ASSQGTGERGGYT
TRBV13	TRBJ1-4	ASSSAGTGTNEKLF
TRBV27	TRBJ2-7	ASSPGSSPYEQY
TRBV7-9	TRBJ2-1	ASGDRASYNEQF
TRBV6-4	TRBJ2-3	ASSDGAGGQSDTQY
TRBV7-2	TRBJ1-2	ASSHSRAGDGYT
TRBV29-1	TRBJ1-1	SVDRGTEAF